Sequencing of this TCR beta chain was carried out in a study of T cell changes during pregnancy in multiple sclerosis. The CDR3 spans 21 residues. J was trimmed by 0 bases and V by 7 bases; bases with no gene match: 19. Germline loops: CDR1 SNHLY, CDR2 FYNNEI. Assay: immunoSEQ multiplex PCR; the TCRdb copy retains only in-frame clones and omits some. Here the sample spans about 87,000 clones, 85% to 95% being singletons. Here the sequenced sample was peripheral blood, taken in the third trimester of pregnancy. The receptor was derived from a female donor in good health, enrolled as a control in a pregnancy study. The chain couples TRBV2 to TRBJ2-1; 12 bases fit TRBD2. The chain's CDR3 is CASTYSGGGTSGPSSYNEQFF. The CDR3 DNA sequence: TGTGCCAGCACCTACAGCGGGGGTGGGACTAGCGGGCCTAGCTCCTACAATGAGCAGTTCTTC. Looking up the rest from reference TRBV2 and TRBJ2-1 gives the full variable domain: EPEVTQTPSHQVTQMGQEVILRCVPISNHLYFYWYRQILGQKVEFLVSFYNNEISEKSEIFDDQFSVERPDGSNFTLKIRSTKLEDSAMYFCASTYSGGGTSGPSSYNEQFFGPGTRLTVL.